The sequence of this T cell receptor beta chain was determined in a study of identical twins. Only a few counts were recorded for this clonotype. Its antigen is unidentified. TCRdb redid the calling of the 5' RACE reads with MiXCR, one entry per CDR3 protein. The table has some 710,000 distinct CDR3 sequences, roughly 6% seen once; the top ten hold approximately 2%. Points from the study as a whole: For cord blood, abundant beta clonotypes had fewer insertions, unlike memory repertoires, which showed none.

Germline assignment: CDR1 SGHRS and CDR2 YFSETQ. The CDR3 loop spans 19 amino acids. The J segment lost 0 bases and the V segment lost 1 base, leaving 10 bases of the junction unmatched. Sequencing was done on a sample of naive T cells sorted from blood. The chain combines TRBV5-1 with TRBJ2-6; 7 positions match TRBD2. The source is a man aged 18 to 29 in good health. The CDR3 DNA reads as TGCGCCAGCAGCTTGACGGGAGGAAACTCCCTCTCTGGGGCCAACGTCCTGACTTTC. Encoded protein: CASSLTGGNSLSGANVLTF.